What follows is one TCR beta chain and its context. There is no known antigen for this receptor. Base qualities were left out, and no much larger clone turns up one base away. The cohort consisted of hundreds of healthy bone marrow donors. At the time of sampling, every cohort member was nominally healthy, though immune exposures that went unrecorded were likely present. The donor was CMV seropositive and belonged to the group of about 290 seropositive cohort members. A peripheral blood sample was collected from each donor, and TCR beta sequencing was performed on peripheral blood mononuclear cells. The Qiagen DNeasy Blood Extraction Kit was used to extract genomic DNA from the blood cell samples. This record comes from a study of cytomegalovirus exposure and HLA in healthy donors (dated by TCRdb to between 2016 and 2019). Turning to the overall study: An earlier analysis of fewer than 750 of the donors reported approximately 300 Gb of sequence data and roughly 120 million unique TCR beta sequences obtained from about 200 million T cells. A later genetic analysis used genome-wide SNP genotypes for about three fifths of the roughly 700 donors, treating that subset as a discovery cohort. Every discovery cohort repertoire had been produced on one sequencing platform. An earlier analysis of some 500 of the donors used high-throughput TCR beta sequencing to judge whether each TCR beta V gene segment behaved as functional or pseudogenic. Using immunosequencing, the study profiled T cell repertoires from 500 to 800 subjects and related those repertoires to cytomegalovirus serostatus. Typing coverage differed by locus: A, B, C, DRB1 and DQB1 were typed in roughly 620-630 donors, DQA1 in approximately 520, DPA1 in around 600, and DPB1 in 400 to 480. A later analysis re-examined previously published TCR beta repertoires from over 500 donors and added high-resolution HLA genotyping to investigate patterns of TCR occurrence. Among the roughly 390 genotyped donors, around 81% belonged to the genetic ancestry cluster associated with self-reported Caucasian donors. Rather than drawing on any new phenotypic data, the later analysis identified candidate immune exposures from TCR beta sequences and the way those sequences occurred across donors. Donor age, sex, ethnicity and CMV serostatus were compiled together with the repertoire data. An early release that covered roughly 600 HLA-typed donors contained approximately 300 gigabases of sequencing data and roughly 84 million unique TCR sequences. To predict cytomegalovirus infection status, the study combined high-throughput TCR immunosequencing, statistical association of individual TCRs with disease status, and machine learning. Four or five DR-DQ haplotypes were handled as single units for association and clustering because linkage in the cohort was strong. The study was designed to test whether signatures of past pathogen exposure could be identified by cataloging public T cell receptors. Among 398 genotyped donors of the cohort, an average of approximately 250,000 unique TCR beta nucleotide sequences were sequenced per donor, about a sixth of them non-productive. A separate validation cohort of about 110 different subjects was used in addition to the 666-subject first cohort. HLA typing covered class I and class II loci at four-digit resolution. Study-wide findings and limitations: This cohort had only TCR beta chains sequenced, and the lack of alpha or paired-chain data limited which features could be detected. Linkage disequilibrium might explain the correlated functional status among segregating V segments, but an unknown experimental factor could not be ruled out. While some public TCRs were present in many individuals, most TCR sequences turned up only very rarely across donors. Compared with the approximately 670-donor mean, donors in an Asian-associated ancestry cluster had fewer N-insertions in productive TCRs, according to a later genetic analysis. In vitro tests confirmed that a few of the cytomegalovirus-associated TCR beta chains recognize cytomegalovirus antigens. In both the original and validation cohorts, the classifier was reported to diagnose cytomegalovirus status with high specificity and sensitivity. According to the authors, the approach could potentially be generalized to other disease states and immunological phenotypes. A later analysis found that HLA-associated TCR beta chains were more clonally expanded and had lower generation probabilities than equally common non-associated chains. Some IMGT-functional V segments, including TRBV6-2 and TRBV6-3, could not be told apart with the 87-base-pair reads, so those segments were excluded. Specific HLA alleles were associated with 18,000 or so TCR beta sequences at a false discovery rate of 0.05 in a later analysis. Broadly in line with IMGT annotations, most TCR beta V segments showed up in productive rearrangements about 90% or about 30% of the time in an earlier analysis of around 600 of the donors. A further reported finding was that TCR beta sequences accurately predicted the HLA-A and HLA-B alleles for most subjects in the first cohort. CMV serostatus was the only immune exposure information available for the cohort. The presence/absence analyses assumed that sequencing depth was roughly uniform across donors, and that assumption may not be true. In a later analysis, most CMV-associated TCR beta chains were found to appear HLA-restricted, with HLA associations seemingly driven largely by CMV exposure. Because some donors lacked HLA typing at each locus, the association tests relied only on the typed subset. A later genetic analysis associated a missense DCLRE1C variant with V-gene and J-gene trimming of TCR beta chains, and an independent cohort replicated the association. A later analysis found that TCR association rates varied across HLA loci, with DRB1 alleles showing the most associated TCRs and HLA-C alleles the fewest. A group of highly shared sequence variants was considered likely to be a technical artifact of the sequencing pipeline. According to a later analysis, parvovirus B19, influenza, CMV and Epstein-Barr virus appeared linked to several top co-occurrence clusters. The earlier analysis of 587 of the donors excluded over 15 rarely observed V segments, including chromosome 9 orphons, because counts were too low. The study gave a list of under 200 TCR beta chains associated with cytomegalovirus. Strong co-occurrence of HLA alleles, especially DR and DQ, made assigning TCR associations to individual alleles difficult.

The CDR3, from cysteine to phenylalanine, totals 13 residues. Only CDR3 DNA is held: 39 bases, read in frame from base 1. CDR1 MNHEY and CDR2 SVGAGI were looked up in the germline V gene. Library preparation was by the immunoSEQ multiplex PCR assay. A mixture of 60 forward primers for TCR Vbeta segments and 13 reverse primers for TCR Jbeta segments was used in the multiplex PCR. Amplification of the CDR3 region of rearranged TCR beta genes was performed with a multiplex PCR assay on genomic DNA. On the Illumina HiSeq System, the amplified TCR beta libraries were sequenced as 87-base-pair reads. Turning to the authors' computational methods: In a later analysis, 80 million or so unique TCR beta chains were counted across the 650 to 750 repertoires, and around 11 million of these chains were shared by at least two donors. Raw reads were error-corrected and collapsed into unique sequences by a nearest-neighbor algorithm in which closely related sequences were merged to remove PCR and sequencing errors. CDR3 sequences were aligned to IMGT reference sequences to assign V, D and J gene segments. Each retained sequence needed at least a six-nucleotide match to both a V gene segment and a J gene segment. A rearrangement was called productive if the CDR3 had no stop codons and remained in frame with V and J, and every other rearrangement was called non-productive. CDR3 was defined by IMGT convention, running from the second conserved V-encoded cysteine to the conserved J-encoded phenylalanine. In an earlier analysis of approximately 590 of the donors, sequences lacking an unambiguous match to a single V gene segment were excluded. In an earlier analysis of roughly 600 of the donors, a V segment was called functional when productive rearrangements were above 56.7%, and segregating when the standard deviation between donors exceeded 5%. A statistical classification framework was developed to diagnose cytomegalovirus status using the catalog of TCR beta chain sequences. In a later analysis, V and J genes were assigned by comparing TCR nucleotide sequences against IMGT/GENE-DB human TR gene sequences. The TCRdist pipeline was used in a later analysis to assign CDR3 sequences and most-parsimonious VDJ recombination scenarios. In a later analysis, every TCR beta chain was defined by the combination of its CDR3 amino acid sequence and its V-gene family, and reads without a unique V-gene family were dropped. To address suspected cross-contamination and a sequencing artifact, a later analysis removed over 500 highly shared, low-generation-probability nucleotide sequences. For each public chain, a later analysis derived a clonal expansion index from normalized ranks of inferred template counts within each repertoire. Generation probabilities in a later analysis came from a VDJ recombination model fitted to out-of-frame rearrangements, and those results were checked against IGoR. A later analysis scored TCR-TCR, TCR-HLA and TCR-CMV co-occurrence with hypergeometric tests, applying a repertoire-size bias correction to TCR pairs. False discovery rates were estimated in a later analysis by permuting HLA or CMV assignments 20 times. A later analysis grouped co-occurring TCRs with DBSCAN, adding TCRdist sequence similarity when clustering within HLA-allele-positive subsets. Co-occurrence clustering excluded repertoires with fewer than 30,000 or more than 120,000 public chains, plus five with anomalous nucleotide sharing. As stored in TCRdb, this immuneACCESS dataset retains in-frame rearrangements with V and J assigned. A fraction of the clones does not appear; measured against another copy, unresolved V genes explain less than half of the discrepancy, and the remainder lacks a known reason. That table supplies the V and J calls and clone size; D and trimming were determined from the DNA. This sample comprises some 140,000 clones, roughly 9.6% of them detected only once. Around 7% of the sample goes to the ten largest clones.

Material for sequencing was PBMCs. The TCR originated in a woman between 40 and 55 years old in good health and CMV-seropositive. The chain is assembled from TRBV6-5 and TRBJ1-1; the D gene is perhaps TRBD1, on 6 matching bases. CDR3 reads: CGRSSPGVGEAFF. The nucleotide sequence is TGTGGCAGAAGTTCTCCAGGGGTGGGTGAAGCTTTCTTT.